The 16 T cell receptor beta chains below were found in one sample sequenced in a study of T cell repertoires in cytomegalovirus infection. One entry per CDR3 protein, called by TCRdb with MiXCR from the reads. The sample holds 740,000 or so distinct CDR3 sequences, under 40% seen once. The sample comprised PBMCs. The receptors stem from a human donor in good health (CMV status not recorded). Some clones in this sample may be carry-over from other donors' samples.

The chain couples TRBV4-1 to TRBJ2-3; D gene unclear. V gave up 3 bases and J gave up 5 bases, with 12 bases separating them. This CDR3 is 14 amino acids long. Per the germline V gene, CDR1 is MGHRA and CDR2 is YSYEKL. CDR3 loop: CASSQANIIDTQYF. In nucleotides, the CDR3 is TGCGCCAGCAGCCAGGCTAACATCATAGATACGCAGTATTTT.

This clonotype was counted a few times. CDR3 amino acids: CASSLSGANQPQHF. DNA for the CDR3: TGTGCCAGCAGTTTATCTGGGGCCAATCAGCCCCAGCATTTT. The chain has TRBV27 and TRBJ1-5, with D possibly matching TRBD1 (5 bases). This CDR3 is built from 14 residues. Per germline, CDR1 MNHEY and CDR2 SMNVEV (reference sequence). Deletions cut 0 bases from V and 3 bases from J, with 6 bases between.

This chain joins TRBV19 and TRBJ1-3; 9 nucleotides line up with TRBD1. This CDR3 is 17 amino acids long. J was trimmed by 0 bases and V by 4 bases; bases with no gene match: 7. Germline V gene data show CDR1 as LNHDA and CDR2 as SQIVND (reference sequence). DNA for the CDR3: TGTGCCAGTAGTACCCGGACAGGGGACCGCTCTGGAAACACCATATATTTT. Amino acids: CASSTRTGDRSGNTIYF.

The chain uses TRBV24-1 and TRBJ1-5; 10 bases line up with TRBD1. CDR3 size: 18 residues. V lost 5 bases to trimming and J lost 5 bases; unmatched junction nucleotides: 14. Looked up from germline, CDR1 is KGHDR and CDR2 is SFDVKD. CDR3: CATSGTTPGQGKDQPQHF. DNA for the CDR3: TGTGCCACCAGTGGCACTACGCCGGGACAGGGGAAGGATCAGCCCCAGCATTTT.

At least ten counts were recorded for this clonotype. The CDR3 DNA reads TGTGCCAGCAGCTTAACCCGGAGGACGGGATTAAGCTCCTATAATTCACCCCTCCACTTT. Encoded protein: CASSLTRRTGLSSYNSPLHF. This chain uses TRBV7-2 with TRBJ1-6; D unclear. V lost 2 bases to trimming and J lost 0 bases, with 20 bases between them. The CDR3 extends over 20 amino acids. Per germline, CDR1 SGHTA and CDR2 FQGNSA.

The chain recombines TRBV7-6 with TRBJ1-1; D unclear. The length of the CDR3 is 13 residues. Trimming removed 5 bases from V and 8 bases from J, with 15 bases in between. Germline CDR1 SGHVS, CDR2 FNYEAQ. CDR3 bases: TGTGCCAGCAGCCCCCGGGAAAACGGGGAAGCTTTCTTT. Protein product: CASSPRENGEAFF.

The rearrangement links TRBV6-2 or TRBV6-3 to TRBJ1-5, with 7 positions matching TRBD1. With V trimmed by 6 bases and J by 2 bases, 10 bases remained unmatched. Germline V gene sequence: CDR1 MNHEY, CDR2 SVGEGT. The CDR3 loop spans 16 amino acids. The CDR3 nucleotides read TGTGCCAGCAGACCGACAGGGTTTGGGGGCAATCAGCCCCAGCATTTT. Residues: CASRPTGFGGNQPQHF.

This clonotype was detected only a few times. V gene TRBV4-2 combines with J gene TRBJ2-1; D not certain. The CDR3 consists of 15 residues. V lost 2 bases and J lost 4, with 12 bases in between. Germline CDR1 reads LGHNA; CDR2 reads YNFKEQ. CDR3 in amino acids: CASSQRGSLYNEQFF. CDR3 bases: TGTGCCAGCAGCCAAAGAGGTAGCCTTTACAATGAGCAGTTCTTC.

This clonotype has a count of ten or more. The V call is TRBV6-5, the J call TRBJ1-6; D gene unclear. V gave up 6 bases and J gave up 0 bases, with 9 bases separating them. The germline V gene has CDR1 MNHEY and CDR2 SVGAGI. CDR3 length equals 15 residues. The CDR3 loop is CASRTLSSYNSPLHF. The CDR3 DNA sequence: TGTGCCAGCAGAACTCTAAGCTCCTATAATTCACCCCTCCACTTT.

The J gene is TRBJ2-7, the V gene TRBV3-1, with D maybe TRBD1 (6 bases). Germline V gene data show CDR1 as LGHDT and CDR2 as YNNKEL (reference sequence). The CDR3 spans 16 residues. V lost 6 bases, J lost 1 base, and 19 bases lay in between. CDR3 coding DNA: TGTGCCAGCAGTATCAGGGGCAGGGGAGTTTCCTACGAGCAGTACTTC. Translating it yields CASSIRGRGVSYEQYF.

The chain links TRBV28 to TRBJ2-7, with D perhaps TRBD1 or TRBD2 (5 bases each). In germline, CDR1 is MDHEN, CDR2 SYDVKM. Trimming cost V 7 bases and J 0 bases, with 13 bases left between them. The CDR3 covers 14 residues. CDR3 nucleotide sequence: TGTGCCAGCATCCGGGACGGTACCTCCTACGAGCAGTACTTC. Amino acid sequence: CASIRDGTSYEQYF.

This sequence joins TRBV12-3 or TRBV12-4 and TRBJ2-3, with D unresolved. V lost 2 bases to trimming and J lost 2 bases, with 11 bases between them. CDR3 length equals 15 residues. Here the CDR3 reads CASSLLTQTTDTQYF. CDR3 coding DNA: TGTGCCAGCAGTTTACTTACGCAGACCACAGATACGCAGTATTTT.

The rearrangement uses TRBV27 and TRBJ1-5; D is perhaps TRBD1 (6 bases). The CDR3 is made up of 15 amino acids. CDR1 is MNHEY and CDR2 is SMNVEV in the germline V gene (reference sequence). The ends were cut back, 2 bases at V and 5 bases at J, with 13 bases in the middle. The CDR3 region has the DNA TGTGCCAGCAGTTTAGGATGGGGGGCAGATCAGCCCCAGCATTTT. This gives the protein CASSLGWGADQPQHF.

This clonotype was picked up a small number of times. CDR3 nucleotides: TGTGCCAGCAGTTTTCGGGGGGAGGGCTACAATGAGCAGTTCTTC. This encodes CASSFRGEGYNEQFF. This chain uses TRBV28 with TRBJ2-1; TRBD2 matches at 7 bases. Germline V gene lookup returns CDR1 MDHEN and CDR2 SYDVKM. The CDR3 has 15 residues. Unmatched junction bases numbered 5, after V lost 3 bases and J lost 3 bases.

This chain connects TRBV20-1 to TRBJ1-3; D might be TRBD1 (5 bases). The CDR3 is 16 residues long. Trimming shortened V by 3 bases and J by 0 bases, and 15 bases separated the two germline ends. Germline CDR1 and CDR2: DFQATT and SNEGSKA (reference sequence). CDR3 region: CSASYSGQNSGNTIYF. The CDR3 nucleotides read TGCAGTGCTAGTTATTCAGGGCAGAACTCTGGAAACACCATATATTTT.

This clonotype appeared a few times. The chain is built from TRBV27 and TRBJ2-3; D is unresolved. The V gene lost 8 bases and the J gene lost 5 bases, with 5 bases spanning the gap. Germline lookup yields CDR1 MNHEY and CDR2 SMNVEV (reference sequence). The CDR3 totals 10 residues. CDR3 region: CASGLDTQYF. CDR3 nucleotides: TGTGCCAGCGGCCTAGATACGCAGTATTTT.